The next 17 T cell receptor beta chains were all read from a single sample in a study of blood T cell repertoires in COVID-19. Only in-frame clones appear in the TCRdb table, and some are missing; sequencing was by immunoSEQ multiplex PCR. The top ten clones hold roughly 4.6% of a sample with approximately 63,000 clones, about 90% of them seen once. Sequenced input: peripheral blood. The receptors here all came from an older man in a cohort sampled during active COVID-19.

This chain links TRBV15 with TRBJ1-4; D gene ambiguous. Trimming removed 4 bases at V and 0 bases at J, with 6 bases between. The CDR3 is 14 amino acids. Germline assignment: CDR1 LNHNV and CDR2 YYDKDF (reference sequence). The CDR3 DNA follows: TGTGCCACCAGCAACAGAGCAACTAATGAAAAACTGTTTTTT. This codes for CATSNRATNEKLFF.

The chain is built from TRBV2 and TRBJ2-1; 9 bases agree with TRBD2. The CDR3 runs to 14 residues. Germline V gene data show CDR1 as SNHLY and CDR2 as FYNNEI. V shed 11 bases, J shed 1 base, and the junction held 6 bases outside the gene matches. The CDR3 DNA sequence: TGTGCCGGTAAGCGGGAGGCGTCCTACAATGAGCAGTTCTTC. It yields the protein CAGKREASYNEQFF.

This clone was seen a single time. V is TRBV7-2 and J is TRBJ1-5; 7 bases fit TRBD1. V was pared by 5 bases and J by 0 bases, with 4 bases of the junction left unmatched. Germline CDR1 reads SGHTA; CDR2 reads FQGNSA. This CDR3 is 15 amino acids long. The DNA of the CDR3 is TGTGCCAGCAGCCCGGGACAGATTAGCAATCAGCCCCAGCATTTT. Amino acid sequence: CASSPGQISNQPQHF.

The CDR3 loop is CASSVTGWETQYF. In DNA form, the CDR3 reads TGTGCCAGCAGCGTGACGGGGTGGGAGACCCAGTACTTC. The chain recombines TRBV9 with TRBJ2-5; D is perhaps TRBD2 (5 bases). Germline V gives CDR1 SGDLS, CDR2 YYNGEE. V shed 2 bases and J shed 5 bases, with 10 bases lying between them. The CDR3 has 13 amino acids.

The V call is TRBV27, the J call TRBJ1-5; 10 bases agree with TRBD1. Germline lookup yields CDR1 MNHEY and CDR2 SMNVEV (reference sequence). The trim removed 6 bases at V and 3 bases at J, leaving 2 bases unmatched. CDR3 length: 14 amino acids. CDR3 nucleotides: TGTGCCAGCAGGGGGACAGGGGTCAATCAGCCCCAGCATTTT. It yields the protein CASRGTGVNQPQHF.

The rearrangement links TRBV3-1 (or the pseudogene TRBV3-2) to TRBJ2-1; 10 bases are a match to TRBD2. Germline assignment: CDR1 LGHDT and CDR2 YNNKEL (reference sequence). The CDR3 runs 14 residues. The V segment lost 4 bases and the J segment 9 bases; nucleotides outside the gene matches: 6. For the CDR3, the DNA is TGTGCCAGCAGCCTTCTAGCGGGAGCAAGTGAGCAGTTCTTC. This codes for CASSLLAGASEQFF.

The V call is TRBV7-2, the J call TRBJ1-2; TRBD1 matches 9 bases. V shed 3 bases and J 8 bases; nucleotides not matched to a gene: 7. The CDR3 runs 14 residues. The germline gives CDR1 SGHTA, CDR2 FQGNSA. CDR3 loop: CASSFSYRGLGYTF. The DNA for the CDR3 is TGTGCCAGCAGCTTTTCCTACAGGGGGCTCGGCTACACCTTC.

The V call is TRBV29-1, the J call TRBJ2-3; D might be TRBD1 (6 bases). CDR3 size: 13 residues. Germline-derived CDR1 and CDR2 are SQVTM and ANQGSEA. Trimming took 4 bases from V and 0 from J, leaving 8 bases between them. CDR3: CSVGQASTDTQYF. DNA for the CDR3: TGCAGCGTTGGACAGGCTAGCACAGATACGCAGTATTTT.

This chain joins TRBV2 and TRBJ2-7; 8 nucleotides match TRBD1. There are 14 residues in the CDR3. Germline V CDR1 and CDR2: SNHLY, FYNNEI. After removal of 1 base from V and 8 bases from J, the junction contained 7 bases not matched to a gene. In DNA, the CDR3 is TGTGCCAGCAGTGAAGTTGACAGGGGTGGCAAGCAGTACTTC. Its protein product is CASSEVDRGGKQYF.

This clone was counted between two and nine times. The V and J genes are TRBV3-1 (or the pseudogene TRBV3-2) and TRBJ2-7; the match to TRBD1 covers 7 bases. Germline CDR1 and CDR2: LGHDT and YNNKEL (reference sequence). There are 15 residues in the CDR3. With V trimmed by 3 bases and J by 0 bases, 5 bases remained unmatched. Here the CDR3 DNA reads TGTGCCAGCAGCCAGGTGGACAGGCCCTCCTACGAGCAGTACTTC. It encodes CASSQVDRPSYEQYF.

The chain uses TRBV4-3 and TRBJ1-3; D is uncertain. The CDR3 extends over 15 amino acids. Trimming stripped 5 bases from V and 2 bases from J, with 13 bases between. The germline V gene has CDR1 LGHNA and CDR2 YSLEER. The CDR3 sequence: CASSKRAVPGNTIYF. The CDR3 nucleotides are TGCGCCAGCAGCAAACGCGCGGTACCTGGAAACACCATATATTTT.

The CDR3: CATSQGSTDTQYF. The CDR3 nucleotides are TGTGCCACCAGCCAGGGGAGCACAGATACGCAGTATTTT. This chain links TRBV24-1 with TRBJ2-3; D is possibly TRBD1 (6 bases). The CDR3 length is 13 residues. V lost 7 bases and J 0 bases, leaving 7 bases between the germline ends. From germline, CDR1 is KGHDR and CDR2 SFDVKD.

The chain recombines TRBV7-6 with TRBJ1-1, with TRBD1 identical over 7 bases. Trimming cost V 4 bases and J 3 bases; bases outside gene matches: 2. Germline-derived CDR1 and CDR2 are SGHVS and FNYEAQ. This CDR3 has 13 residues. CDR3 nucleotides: TGTGCCAGCAGCTCCAGGGGGGACACTGAAGCTTTCTTT. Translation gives CASSSRGDTEAFF.

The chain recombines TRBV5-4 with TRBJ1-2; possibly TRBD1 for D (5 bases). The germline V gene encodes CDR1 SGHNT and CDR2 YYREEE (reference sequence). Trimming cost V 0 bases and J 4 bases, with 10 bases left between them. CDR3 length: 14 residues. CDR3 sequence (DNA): TGTGCCAGCAGCTTGGTAGGGGCGGCCTATGGCTACACCTTC. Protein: CASSLVGAAYGYTF.

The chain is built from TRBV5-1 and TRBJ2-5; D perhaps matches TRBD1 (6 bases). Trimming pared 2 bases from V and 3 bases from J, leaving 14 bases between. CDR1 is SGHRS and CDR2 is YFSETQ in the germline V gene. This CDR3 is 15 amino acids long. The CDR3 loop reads CASSLSGTTKETQYF. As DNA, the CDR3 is TGCGCCAGCAGCTTATCCGGGACAACGAAAGAGACCCAGTACTTC.

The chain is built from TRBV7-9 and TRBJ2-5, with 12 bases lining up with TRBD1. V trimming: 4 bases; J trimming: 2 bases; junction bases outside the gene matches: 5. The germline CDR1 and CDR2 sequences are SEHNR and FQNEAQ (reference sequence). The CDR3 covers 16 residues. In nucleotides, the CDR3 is TGTGCCAGCAGCTCGGGGACAGGGGGCATACAAGAGACCCAGTACTTC. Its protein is CASSSGTGGIQETQYF.

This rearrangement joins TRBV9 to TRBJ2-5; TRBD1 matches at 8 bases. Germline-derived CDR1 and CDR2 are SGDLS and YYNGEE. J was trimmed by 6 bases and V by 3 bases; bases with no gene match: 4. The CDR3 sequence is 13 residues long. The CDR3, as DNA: TGTGCCAGCAGCGGGCAGGGGGCTAAGACCCAGTACTTC. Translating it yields CASSGQGAKTQYF.